Shown below are 13 T cell receptor beta chains from a single sample sequenced in a study of cytomegalovirus exposure and HLA in healthy donors. The primer mix had 60 Vbeta and 13 Jbeta primers. Measured with immunoSEQ multiplex PCR; TCRdb has only the in-frame clones, and not every one. The table shows about 130,000 clones, with roughly 80% occurring only once. Sequencing was performed on PBMCs. The receptors were sampled from a man aged 18 to 30 in good health and CMV-seropositive.

V gene TRBV7-8 combines with J gene TRBJ1-3; D is ambiguous. The germline gives CDR1 SGHVS, CDR2 FQNEAQ. V was cut by 1 base and J by 2 bases, with 9 bases left in between. There are 15 residues in the CDR3. The CDR3 protein is CASSLGRLAGNTIYF. As DNA, the CDR3 is TGTGCCAGCAGCTTAGGGCGGTTGGCTGGAAACACCATATATTTT. Full variable domain (rest looked up from reference TRBV7-8 and TRBJ1-3): GAGVSQSPRYKVAKRGQDVALRCDPISGHVSLFWYQQALGQGPEFLTYFQNEAQLDKSGLPSDRFFAERPEGSVSTLKIQRTQQEDSAVYLCASSLGRLAGNTIYFGEGSWLTVV.

This clone was detected only once. This chain connects TRBV5-6 to TRBJ2-7; D is perhaps TRBD1 (5 bases). CDR3 length: 14 amino acids. The V gene lost 1 base and the J gene lost 2 bases, with 10 bases spanning the gap. Per germline, CDR1 SGHDT and CDR2 YYEEEE. This CDR3 reads CASSLYRLAYEQYF. CDR3 bases: TGTGCCAGCAGCTTGTACAGGCTGGCCTACGAGCAGTACTTC.

The V gene is TRBV18, the J gene TRBJ1-2, with a tentative D call TRBD1 (6 bases). This CDR3 has 15 amino acids. Looked up from germline, CDR1 is KGHSH and CDR2 is LQKENI. Between the trimmed V and J ends, which lost 1 base and 4 bases, there was a span of 13 bases. The CDR3 is CASSPRAGDPYGYTF. Written as DNA, the CDR3 is TGTGCCAGCTCACCACGGGCAGGGGATCCCTATGGCTACACCTTC.

The gene calls are TRBV2 and TRBJ2-3; no reliable D call. The germline V gene encodes CDR1 SNHLY and CDR2 FYNNEI. V was pared by 8 bases and J by 2 bases, with 5 bases between. The CDR3 has 11 residues. Here the CDR3 DNA reads TGTGCCAGCCGTTTCACAGATACGCAGTATTTT. It yields the protein CASRFTDTQYF. Full variable domain (rest looked up from reference TRBV2 and TRBJ2-3): EPEVTQTPSHQVTQMGQEVILRCVPISNHLYFYWYRQILGQKVEFLVSFYNNEISEKSEIFDDQFSVERPDGSNFTLKIRSTKLEDSAMYFCASRFTDTQYFGPGTRLTVL.

The chain carries TRBV11-2 and TRBJ1-1; D is perhaps TRBD1 (5 bases). V lost 3 bases and J 5 bases, leaving 13 bases between the germline ends. This CDR3 has 14 residues. Germline-derived CDR1 and CDR2 are SGHAT and FQNNGV. CDR3: CASSFGGVGTEAFF. The CDR3 nucleotides are TGTGCCAGCAGCTTTGGAGGGGTAGGGACTGAAGCTTTCTTT.

This rearrangement joins TRBV6-4 to TRBJ2-1, with 11 bases matching TRBD1. This CDR3 region has 15 residues. Germline V gene sequence: CDR1 MRHNA, CDR2 SNTAGT. The V gene end was trimmed by 8 bases and the J gene end by 3 bases; junction bases not matched to a gene: 6. The CDR3 sequence is CASSLGQGDYNEQFF. Here the CDR3 DNA reads TGTGCCAGCTCCCTGGGACAGGGGGACTACAATGAGCAGTTCTTC.

This clone showed up just a few times. The chain couples TRBV10-3 to TRBJ2-7, with 13 bases lining up with TRBD2. The germline CDR1 and CDR2 sequences are ENHRY and SYGVKD. The V gene end was trimmed by 6 bases and the J gene end by 1 base; junction bases not matched to a gene: 3. This CDR3 comprises 15 residues. This chain's CDR3 is CAIRGLAGTSYEQYF. Here the CDR3 DNA reads TGTGCCATCAGGGGACTAGCGGGGACTTCCTACGAGCAGTACTTC.

The chain carries TRBV7-9 and TRBJ1-5; 10 bases are shared with TRBD1. J was trimmed by 1 base and V by 5 bases; bases with no gene match: 5. Germline values: CDR1 SEHNR, CDR2 FQNEAQ (reference sequence). The CDR3 spans 16 residues. The CDR3 region is CASSPGTGVSNQPQHF. The DNA for the CDR3 is TGTGCCAGCAGCCCAGGGACAGGGGTAAGCAATCAGCCCCAGCATTTT.

A single count supports this clone. J is TRBJ2-7 and V is TRBV7-7, with TRBD1 as a possible D gene (6 bases). Trimming pared 5 bases from V and 4 bases from J, leaving 12 bases between. The CDR3 sequence is 13 residues long. The germline V gene encodes CDR1 SSHAT and CDR2 FNYEAQ (reference sequence). CDR3 coding DNA: TGTGCCAGCAGCCCACCAGGGGAATACGAGCAGTACTTC. This codes for CASSPPGEYEQYF.

The rearrangement uses TRBV5-6 and TRBJ2-3, with 7 bases aligning to TRBD1. V was clipped by 3 bases and J by 4 bases; unmatched bases: 11. The CDR3 runs 16 residues. Per the germline V gene, CDR1 is SGHDT and CDR2 is YYEEEE. The CDR3 loop is CASSWQGQLIADTQYF. CDR3 in DNA: TGTGCCAGCAGCTGGCAGGGACAGTTAATTGCAGATACGCAGTATTTT.

V and J are TRBV21-1 and TRBJ1-4; the table's D call of TRBD1 was not tested on the DNA. TRBV21-1 is designated a pseudogene. The CDR3 is 16 residues long. The CDR3 DNA follows: TGTGCCAGCAGCGCTCGTTCAGGGAAGTTGAGGGAAAAACTGTTTTTT. Residues: CASSARSGKLREKLFF.

V gene TRBV7-9 combines with J gene TRBJ2-7; 8 bases are a match to TRBD1. J gave up 0 bases and V 5 bases, and 15 bases lay outside the gene matches. CDR1 is SEHNR, CDR2 FQNEAQ, per germline (reference sequence). This CDR3 region has 18 residues. CDR3: CASSPGEQGATSSYEQYF. The CDR3 DNA follows: TGTGCCAGCAGCCCCGGGGAGCAGGGGGCGACCAGCTCCTACGAGCAGTACTTC.

The chain links TRBV10-3 to TRBJ2-1, with a weak D call TRBD2 (7 bases). Trimming took off 10 bases at V and 5 bases at J, with 15 bases between the two ends. Germline V gene sequence: CDR1 ENHRY, CDR2 SYGVKD. The CDR3 consists of 13 residues. Here the CDR3 DNA reads TGTGCCACCAGCTGGGGGGGCGACAATGAGCAGTTCTTC. This encodes CATSWGGDNEQFF.